Listed below are T cell receptor beta chains from one sample, sequenced in a study of Graves' ophthalmopathy and Graves' hyperthyroidism. TCRdb re-called the multiplex PCR reads through MiXCR, storing one row per CDR3 protein. The repertoire holds 45,000 to 60,000 distinct CDR3 sequences, with around 50% as singletons. Sequencing was carried out using peripheral blood. The receptor set was obtained from an adult woman with Graves' ophthalmopathy. Both conserved end residues are part of each CDR3. The order of the fields is CDR3 protein, CDR3 DNA, J gene, clone size, D gene, CDR3 length, V gene. The D gene is left open where the match is weak. A clone size is listed for some rows: how often the clone was seen (once, few, many), or a class if it is expanded.

CASSPRVVAGLGTSTDTQYF | TGCGCCAGCAGCCCCCGGGTGGTAGCGGGATTGGGAACTAGCACAGATACGCAGTATTTT | TRBJ2-3 | . | TRBD2 | 20 | TRBV7-8
CSAIGTSGRSAYEQYF | TGCAGTGCTATCGGGACTAGCGGGAGAAGCGCCTACGAGCAGTACTTC | TRBJ2-7 | many | TRBD2 | 16 | TRBV20-1
CASTDTGSSYNEQFF | TGTGCCAGCACCGATACAGGGAGCTCCTACAATGAGCAGTTCTTC | TRBJ2-1 | many | . | 15 | TRBV6-5
CASSLTGFQGDTQYF | TGTGCCAGCAGCTTGACCGGGTTCCAGGGAGATACGCAGTATTTT | TRBJ2-3 | many | . | 15 | TRBV6-2/TRBV6-3
CASSFRRSETQYF | TGTGCCAGCAGTTTTCGGAGGTCGGAGACCCAGTACTTC | TRBJ2-5 | many | . | 13 | TRBV6-2/TRBV6-3
CASSYRGNTEAFF | TGTGCCAGCAGTTACAGGGGGAACACCGAAGCTTTCTTT | TRBJ1-1 | . | . | 13 | TRBV6-2/TRBV6-3
CASSPTGQSTYEQYF | TGTGCCAGCAGCCCAACAGGGCAAAGTACCTACGAGCAGTACTTC | TRBJ2-7 | many | . | 15 | TRBV9
CSARSTAGANYGYTF | TGCAGTGCTAGATCCACGGCAGGGGCCAACTATGGCTACACCTTC | TRBJ1-2 | many | . | 15 | TRBV20-1
CASKGYTDTQYF | TGTGCCAGCAAGGGTTACACAGATACGCAGTATTTT | TRBJ2-3 | few | . | 12 | TRBV7-8
CATSSSPRDEQYF | TGTGCCACCAGCAGTTCCCCTCGTGACGAGCAATACTTC | TRBJ2-7 | . | . | 13 | TRBV15
CASSPTGFLREQYF | TGTGCCAGCAGCCCGACAGGCTTCCTCCGCGAGCAGTACTTC | TRBJ2-7 | . | . | 14 | TRBV28
CSASSTAEDREGETQYF | TGCAGTGCTAGCTCAACCGCCGAGGACAGGGAGGGAGAGACCCAGTACTTC | TRBJ2-5 | many | . | 17 | TRBV20-1
CASSQDIAGGPLYEQYF | TGCGCCAGCAGCCAAGATATAGCGGGAGGACCACTCTACGAGCAGTACTTC | TRBJ2-7 | many | TRBD2 | 17 | TRBV4-3
CATKVRWGSFYEQFF | TGTGCCACCAAGGTTAGGTGGGGGTCCTTCTACGAGCAGTTCTTC | TRBJ2-1 | . | . | 15 | TRBV6-5
CATSDEQLTEAFF | TGTGCCACCAGTGATGAACAACTCACTGAAGCTTTCTTT | TRBJ1-1 | . | . | 13 | TRBV24-1
CASSERASEAFF | TGCGCCAGCAGTGAGAGGGCCAGCGAAGCTTTCTTT | TRBJ1-1 | . | . | 12 | TRBV10-2
CASSSFPMGYNEQFF | TGTGCCAGCAGCTCATTCCCCATGGGCTACAATGAGCAGTTCTTC | TRBJ2-1 | many | . | 15 | TRBV5-5
CASSRLAGEQYF | TGTGCCAGCAGCCGTTTGGCCGGCGAGCAGTACTTC | TRBJ2-7 | many | . | 12 | TRBV3-1
CASSPLMNTEAFF | TGTGCCAGCTCCCCCCTTATGAACACTGAAGCTTTCTTT | TRBJ1-1 | . | . | 13 | TRBV18
CSARAVETGEQYF | TGCAGTGCTAGGGCGGTCGAAACCGGGGAGCAGTACTTC | TRBJ2-7 | . | . | 13 | TRBV20-1
CASLPLPGPGGELFF | TGTGCCAGCCTTCCTCTCCCGGGGCCAGGCGGGGAGCTGTTTTTT | TRBJ2-2 | many | . | 15 | TRBV7-9
CASSDPGQNYEQYF | TGTGCCAGCAGCGACCCGGGACAAAACTACGAGCAGTACTTC | TRBJ2-7 | once | . | 14 | TRBV5-4
CASSLRDRGSNEQFF | TGTGCCAGCAGCCTCCGGGACAGGGGGAGCAATGAGCAGTTCTTC | TRBJ2-1 | many | TRBD1 | 15 | TRBV11-3
CASSCLAGGPSGELFF | TGTGCCAGCAGCTGCCTAGCGGGAGGGCCGTCCGGGGAGCTGTTTTTT | TRBJ2-2 | . | TRBD2 | 16 | TRBV13
CASSPGLGNYGYTF | TGTGCCAGCAGCCCAGGACTGGGGAACTATGGCTACACCTTC | TRBJ1-2 | . | . | 14 | TRBV9